This T cell receptor beta chain came from a study of cytomegalovirus exposure and HLA in healthy donors. In regard to this clone: Its antigen is not known.

CDR1 is SGHRS and CDR2 is YFSETQ in the germline V gene. Deletions cut 5 bases from V and 9 bases from J, with 12 bases between. There are 12 residues in the CDR3. Donors were nominally healthy when sampled, though unrecorded immune exposures were likely. 60 Vbeta and 13 Jbeta primers were used in PCR. The repertoire was sequenced with immunoSEQ multiplex PCR; TCRdb's copy has only in-frame clones and lacks some. The table lists about 160,000 clones, 82% of them singletons, with less than 1.6% in the top ten. Whole-study results and caveats: In a later analysis, across HLA loci, associated TCR counts were highest for DRB1, lowest for HLA-C.

Sequenced: PBMCs. This sequence joins TRBV5-1 and TRBJ2-1; possibly TRBD1 for D (6 bases). The clonotype comes from a girl aged 5 to 17 in good health and CMV-seropositive. The CDR3 here is CASRPDSSEQFF. CDR3 nucleotides: TGCGCCAGCAGACCGGACAGTTCTGAGCAGTTCTTC. The whole variable domain, filled in from reference TRBV5-1 and TRBJ2-1, reads KAGVTQTPRYLIKTRGQQVTLSCSPISGHRSVSWYQQTPGQGLQFLFEYFSETQRNKGNFPGRFSGRQFSNSRSEMNVSTLELGDSALYLCASRPDSSEQFFGPGTRLTVL.